The 32 T cell receptor beta chains reported below all come from one sample, sequenced in a study of blood T cells in healthy people across ages. Combining a sample-barcoded 5' primer with a J-beta primer mix, a second PCR ran for about 6 to 11 cycles. TCRdb processed the 5' RACE reads anew with MiXCR; each CDR3 protein has one entry. Seen here are approximately 2,000,000 distinct CDR3 sequences, roughly two fifths observed once, and the top ten hold more than 20%. Sequences were obtained from blood. The receptors shown here come from a human donor in good health.

This clonotype has a handful of counts. The genes are TRBV12-3 or TRBV12-4 and TRBJ1-1; 7 bases match TRBD1. The ends lost 6 bases at V and 8 bases at J; junction bases unmatched: 9. CDR3 length equals 13 residues. The CDR3 DNA reads TGTGCCAGCAGATTCCTCGGGACAGTCGAAGCTTTCTTT. It encodes CASRFLGTVEAFF.

This clonotype was observed a handful of times. This chain joins TRBV9 and TRBJ2-1; 10 positions match TRBD2. After removal of 1 base from V and 1 base from J, the junction contained 2 bases not matched to a gene. Germline V lookup: CDR1 SGDLS, CDR2 YYNGEE. The CDR3 contains 16 residues. Written as DNA, the CDR3 is TGTGCCAGCAGCGTAAGCGGGGGGGCATCCTACAATGAGCAGTTCTTC. Protein sequence: CASSVSGGASYNEQFF.

The V and J genes are TRBV27 and TRBJ1-5; no firm D call. This CDR3 region has 14 residues. Looked up from germline, CDR1 is MNHEY and CDR2 is SMNVEV (reference sequence). V shed 9 bases and J shed 3 bases, with 15 bases lying between them. For the CDR3, the DNA is TGTGCCAGTAGTCCTCAAACCTTCAATCAGCCCCAGCATTTT. Translated: CASSPQTFNQPQHF.

CDR3 protein: CATKGLAGGYEQYF. In nucleotides, the CDR3 is TGTGCCACCAAGGGGCTAGCGGGGGGCTACGAGCAGTACTTC. The rearrangement links TRBV27 to TRBJ2-7, with TRBD2 matching 11 bases. Germline V gene sequence: CDR1 MNHEY, CDR2 SMNVEV (reference sequence). CDR3 length equals 14 residues. With V trimmed by 10 bases and J by 3 bases, 8 bases remained unmatched.

In this sample, this clonotype turned up many times. The CDR3: CASSSRTGYGYTF. The DNA of the CDR3 is TGTGCCAGCAGTTCTCGGACAGGCTATGGCTACACCTTC. The rearrangement joins TRBV6-2 or TRBV6-3 to TRBJ1-2; 7 bases are a match to TRBD1. V lost 4 bases to trimming and J lost 4 bases; unmatched junction nucleotides: 3. The CDR3 consists of 13 residues. Looked up from germline, CDR1 is MNHEY and CDR2 is SVGEGT.

The rearrangement uses TRBV5-1 and TRBJ2-1; tentatively, D is TRBD2 (6 bases). Germline CDR1 reads SGHRS; CDR2 reads YFSETQ. Trimming shortened V by 0 bases and J by 3 bases, and 16 bases separated the two germline ends. This CDR3 spans 17 amino acids. In nucleotides, the CDR3 is TGCGCCAGCAGCTTGGGTCGCGGGACCCAGGACTACAATGAGCAGTTCTTC. Translation gives CASSLGRGTQDYNEQFF.

V and J are TRBV2 and TRBJ1-2, with 8 nucleotides matching TRBD1. The germline V gene encodes CDR1 SNHLY and CDR2 FYNNEI. J gave up 4 bases and V 6 bases, and 13 bases lay outside the gene matches. The length of the CDR3 is 16 residues. The CDR3 loop is CASSGRTGPPGYGYTF. The CDR3 DNA reads TGTGCCAGCAGCGGACGGACAGGGCCCCCCGGCTATGGCTACACCTTC.

The chain has TRBV20-1 and TRBJ1-5; D is unresolved. The germline V gene encodes CDR1 DFQATT and CDR2 SNEGSKA (reference sequence). CDR3 length equals 15 residues. Trimming took off 0 bases at V and 0 bases at J, with 9 bases between the two ends. The CDR3 nucleotides are TGCAGTGCTAGAGATAGTTTGAATAGCAATCAGCCCCAGCATTTT. This encodes CSARDSLNSNQPQHF.

The chain carries TRBV2 and TRBJ2-7; 11 nucleotides match TRBD2. Germline V lookup: CDR1 SNHLY, CDR2 FYNNEI. Trimming removed 1 base from V and 7 bases from J; junction bases left unmatched: 6. The length of the CDR3 is 15 residues. The CDR3: CASSEGLAGSWEQYF. DNA of the CDR3: TGTGCCAGCAGTGAAGGACTAGCGGGGTCCTGGGAGCAGTACTTC.

The V call is TRBV12-3 or TRBV12-4, the J call TRBJ1-5; 10 bases are shared with TRBD1. This CDR3 contains 14 residues. Trimming took 6 bases from V and 5 from J; bases not matched to a gene: 4. CDR3 DNA: TGTGCCAGCAGCCGACAGGGGGCTTATCAGCCCCAGCATTTT. It codes for CASSRQGAYQPQHF.

The table lists this clonotype with a few counts. The chain couples TRBV4-3 to TRBJ2-7; D gene ambiguous. Germline CDR1 LGHNA, CDR2 YSLEER. This CDR3 has 15 amino acids. V was clipped by 0 bases and J by 3 bases, with 12 bases between them. CDR3 bases: TGCGCCAGCAGCCAAGACCTGGGGAAGATCTACGAGCAGTACTTC. Translating gives CASSQDLGKIYEQYF.

This clonotype was seen a handful of times. CDR3 region: CASSHGTGVNTEAFF. CDR3 sequence (DNA): TGTGCCAGCAGCCACGGGACAGGCGTAAACACTGAAGCTTTCTTT. The V call is TRBV6-6, the J call TRBJ1-1; 8 bases agree with TRBD1. CDR3 length: 15 residues. Germline loops: CDR1 MNHNY, CDR2 SVGAGI (reference sequence). V shed 6 bases and J 2 bases; nucleotides not matched to a gene: 8.

The chain employs TRBV7-2 and TRBJ2-3; D remains ambiguous. This CDR3 has 13 amino acids. V lost 3 bases to trimming and J lost 4 bases, with 8 bases between them. Germline V lookup: CDR1 SGHTA, CDR2 FQGNSA. The CDR3 here is CASSFQSPDTQYF. CDR3 nucleotides: TGTGCCAGCAGCTTCCAGTCTCCAGATACGCAGTATTTT.

This chain connects TRBV6-5 to TRBJ2-5; 7 bases match TRBD1. Germline CDR1 is MNHEY and CDR2 is SVGAGI. V was clipped by 6 bases and J by 4 bases; unmatched bases: 8. The CDR3 is 14 amino acids. CDR3 residues: CASRTRQGRETQYF. The CDR3 region has the DNA TGTGCCAGCAGAACCCGACAGGGAAGAGAGACCCAGTACTTC.

The chain carries TRBV7-3 and TRBJ1-2; 7 nucleotides line up with TRBD1. Per the germline V gene, CDR1 is SGHTA and CDR2 is FQGTGA. CDR3 length equals 16 residues. With V trimmed by 4 bases and J by 3 bases, 11 bases remained unmatched. The CDR3 coding sequence is TGTGCCAGCAGCTCATTTCCACAGGGGATCGACTATGGCTACACCTTC. It yields the protein CASSSFPQGIDYGYTF.

In its sample, this clonotype was seen a few times. The chain is built from TRBV20-1 and TRBJ2-5; 11 nucleotides agree with TRBD1. Germline V CDR1 and CDR2: DFQATT, SNEGSKA (reference sequence). The V segment lost 0 bases and the J segment 4 bases; nucleotides outside the gene matches: 7. The CDR3 is made up of 16 amino acids. This chain's CDR3 is CSARDPGTGGRETQYF. The CDR3 nucleotides read TGCAGTGCTAGAGATCCAGGGACAGGGGGAAGAGAGACCCAGTACTTC.

In DNA, the CDR3 is TGTGCCAGCAGCTTAGTACCCATCCATGGCTACACCTTC. It codes for CASSLVPIHGYTF. The chain employs TRBV7-2 and TRBJ1-2; D is uncertain. The CDR3 is 13 amino acids. From germline, CDR1 is SGHTA and CDR2 FQGNSA. Between the trimmed V and J ends, which lost 1 base and 6 bases, there was a span of 9 bases.

A few counts support this clonotype. This sequence joins TRBV7-9 and TRBJ1-4; TRBD1 matches at 8 bases. The CDR3 is made up of 14 amino acids. With V trimmed by 5 bases and J by 7 bases, 6 bases remained unmatched. Germline CDR1 is SEHNR and CDR2 is FQNEAQ (reference sequence). CDR3 loop: CASSPRQGTEKLFF. The CDR3 DNA reads TGTGCCAGCAGCCCTCGACAGGGGACTGAAAAACTGTTTTTT.

This chain uses TRBV2 with TRBJ2-1, with TRBD2 matching 12 bases. The CDR3 spans 15 residues. Germline V lookup: CDR1 SNHLY, CDR2 FYNNEI. Trimming cost V 8 bases and J 6 bases; bases outside gene matches: 8. CDR3: CASRTLAGGTNEQFF. CDR3 DNA sequence: TGTGCCAGCCGAACACTAGCGGGGGGCACCAATGAGCAGTTCTTC.

This clonotype has only a few counts. CDR3 amino acids: CASSVQGQINYGYTF. DNA of the CDR3: TGTGCCAGCAGCGTACAGGGGCAGATTAACTATGGCTACACCTTC. The V call is TRBV9, the J call TRBJ1-2; D might be TRBD1 (6 bases). This CDR3 contains 15 residues. The germline gives CDR1 SGDLS, CDR2 YYNGEE. Trimming cost V 1 base and J 1 base, with 11 bases left between them.

This clonotype was seen at least ten times. The J gene is TRBJ2-1, the V gene TRBV29-1; tentative D call: TRBD1 (6 bases). Looked up from germline, CDR1 is SQVTM and CDR2 is ANQGSEA. The CDR3 loop spans 17 amino acids. Trimming shortened V by 5 bases and J by 7 bases, and 27 bases separated the two germline ends. The CDR3 nucleotides read TGCAGCGTTTCCCTTTGTACAGGGATAATCGTTTGTAATGAGCAGTTCTTC. It translates to CSVSLCTGIIVCNEQFF.

The chain recombines TRBV5-8 with TRBJ2-7; 9 bases map to TRBD1. With 3 bases clipped from V and 3 bases from J, the junction kept 10 bases outside the gene matches. The length of the CDR3 is 16 residues. The germline V gene has CDR1 SGHTS and CDR2 YDEGEE. CDR3 in amino acids: CASSWLIGQGIYEQYF. The CDR3 DNA sequence: TGTGCCAGCAGCTGGCTAATTGGACAGGGGATCTACGAGCAGTACTTC.

In this sample, this clonotype turned up many times. The chain uses TRBV4-2 and TRBJ1-2; D remains ambiguous. CDR1 and CDR2 from the germline V gene are LGHNA and YNFKEQ. Trimming stripped 1 base from V and 2 bases from J, with 8 bases between. CDR3 length equals 14 residues. CDR3 amino acids: CASSQGRENYGYTF. DNA of the CDR3: TGTGCCAGCAGCCAAGGCCGGGAGAACTATGGCTACACCTTC.

Only a few counts were recorded for this clonotype. The DNA of the CDR3 is TGTGCCAGCAGTTACTCAAGATCAGCGAACACCGGGGAGCTGTTTTTT. It yields the protein CASSYSRSANTGELFF. The chain combines TRBV28 with TRBJ2-2, with D uncertain. The CDR3 spans 16 residues. Trimming removed 4 bases from V and 0 bases from J, with 12 bases in between. The germline CDR1 and CDR2 sequences are MDHEN and SYDVKM.

This clonotype was counted only a few times. The chain recombines TRBV29-1 with TRBJ2-7, with D possibly matching TRBD2 (5 bases). Germline V gene sequence: CDR1 SQVTM, CDR2 ANQGSEA. V shed 1 base and J shed 3 bases, with 10 bases lying between them. The CDR3 runs to 13 residues. This chain's CDR3 is CSVEGTAIYEQYF. The CDR3 nucleotides read TGCAGCGTTGAAGGGACTGCCATCTACGAGCAGTACTTC.

The chain has TRBV7-9 and TRBJ1-6; unclear D gene. The CDR3 totals 15 residues. V was cut by 5 bases and J by 10 bases, with 18 bases left in between. Germline CDR1 SEHNR, CDR2 FQNEAQ (reference sequence). As DNA, the CDR3 is TGTGCCAGCAGCCCCGAGCGTCCAAGGAGATCACCCCTCCACTTT. As protein: CASSPERPRRSPLHF.

This sequence joins TRBV20-1 and TRBJ2-3; 7 bases map to TRBD2. The CDR3 is 15 residues long. J was trimmed by 2 bases and V by 5 bases; bases with no gene match: 10. Germline assignment: CDR1 DFQATT and CDR2 SNEGSKA (reference sequence). The CDR3 sequence is CSAQGGGGHTDTQYF. CDR3 DNA: TGCAGTGCTCAAGGCGGGGGAGGTCACACAGATACGCAGTATTTT.

The chain has TRBV4-3 and TRBJ2-7, with TRBD2 matching over 7 bases. The CDR3 extends over 15 amino acids. Trimming at V came to 4 bases and at J to 2 bases, leaving 8 bases not matched to a gene. Per germline, CDR1 LGHNA and CDR2 YSLEER. As DNA, the CDR3 is TGCGCCAGCAGCCGGCAGCGGGGCCGAGCCTACGAGCAGTACTTC. It specifies CASSRQRGRAYEQYF.

The rearrangement joins TRBV9 to TRBJ2-5, with D possibly matching TRBD2 (5 bases). This CDR3 region has 14 residues. In germline, CDR1 is SGDLS, CDR2 YYNGEE. Deletions cut 3 bases from V and 5 bases from J, with 14 bases between. The CDR3 DNA is TGTGCCAGCAGCGCCACTAGTTCGGACGAGACCCAGTACTTC. It codes for CASSATSSDETQYF.

The CDR3 DNA follows: TGTGCCAGCAGCTTACCCGGGACAGCCTACAATGAGCAGTTCTTC. Translating it yields CASSLPGTAYNEQFF. V and J are TRBV5-6 and TRBJ2-1; TRBD1 aligns across 7 bases. Germline V gene lookup returns CDR1 SGHDT and CDR2 YYEEEE. Trimming at V came to 2 bases and at J to 2 bases, leaving 4 bases not matched to a gene. The CDR3 is 15 residues long.

The chain joins TRBV15 to TRBJ1-1; the D is unclear. Germline assignment: CDR1 LNHNV and CDR2 YYDKDF (reference sequence). The CDR3 covers 15 residues. V was trimmed by 1 base and J by 4 bases, leaving 13 bases between them. The CDR3 nucleotides are TGTGCCACCAGCAGAGGCCGGGGAAGTATCACTGAAGCTTTCTTT. Residues: CATSRGRGSITEAFF.

This clonotype occurred a few times. CDR3: CSVEDRINEQFF. CDR3 bases: TGCAGCGTTGAGGATCGCATAAATGAGCAGTTCTTC. The chain is built from TRBV29-1 and TRBJ2-1; D gene ambiguous. Trimming removed 3 bases at V and 7 bases at J, with 10 bases between. Germline V gives CDR1 SQVTM, CDR2 ANQGSEA. The CDR3 length is 12 residues.